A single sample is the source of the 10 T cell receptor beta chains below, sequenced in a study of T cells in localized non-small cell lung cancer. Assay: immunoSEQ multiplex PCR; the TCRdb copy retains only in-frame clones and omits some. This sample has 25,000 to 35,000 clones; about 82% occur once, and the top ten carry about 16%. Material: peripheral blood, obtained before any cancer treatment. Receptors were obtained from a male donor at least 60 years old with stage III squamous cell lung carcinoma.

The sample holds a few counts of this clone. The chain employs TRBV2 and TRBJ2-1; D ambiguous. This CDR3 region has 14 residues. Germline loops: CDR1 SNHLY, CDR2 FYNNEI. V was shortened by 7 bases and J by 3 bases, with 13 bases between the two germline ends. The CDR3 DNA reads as TGTGCCAGCATAGGGCAGCTTCACTACAATGAGCAGTTCTTC. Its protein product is CASIGQLHYNEQFF.

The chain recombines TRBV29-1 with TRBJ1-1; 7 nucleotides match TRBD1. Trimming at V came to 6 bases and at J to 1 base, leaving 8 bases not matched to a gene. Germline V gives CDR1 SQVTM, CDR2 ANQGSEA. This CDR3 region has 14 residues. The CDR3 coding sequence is TGCAGCGTCTCGCGGACAGGAGAGAACACTGAAGCTTTCTTT. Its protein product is CSVSRTGENTEAFF.

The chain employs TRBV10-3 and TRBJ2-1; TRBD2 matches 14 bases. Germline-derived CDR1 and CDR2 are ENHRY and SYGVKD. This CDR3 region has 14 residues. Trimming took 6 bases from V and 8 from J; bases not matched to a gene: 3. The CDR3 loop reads CAISGTSGSYEQFF. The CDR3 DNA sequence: TGTGCCATCAGCGGGACTAGCGGGAGCTATGAGCAGTTCTTC.

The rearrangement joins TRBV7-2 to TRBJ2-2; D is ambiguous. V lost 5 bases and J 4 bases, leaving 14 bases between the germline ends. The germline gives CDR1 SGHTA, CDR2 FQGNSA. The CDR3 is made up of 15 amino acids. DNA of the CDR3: TGTGCCAGCAGCCCGATGCAGTTCTCCACCGGGGAGCTGTTTTTT. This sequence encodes CASSPMQFSTGELFF.

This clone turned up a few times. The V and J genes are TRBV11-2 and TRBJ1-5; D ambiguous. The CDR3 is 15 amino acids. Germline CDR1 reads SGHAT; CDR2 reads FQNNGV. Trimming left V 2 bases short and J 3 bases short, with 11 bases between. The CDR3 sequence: CASSLHGRDNQPQHF. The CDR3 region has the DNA TGTGCCAGCAGCTTACACGGGAGAGACAATCAGCCCCAGCATTTT.

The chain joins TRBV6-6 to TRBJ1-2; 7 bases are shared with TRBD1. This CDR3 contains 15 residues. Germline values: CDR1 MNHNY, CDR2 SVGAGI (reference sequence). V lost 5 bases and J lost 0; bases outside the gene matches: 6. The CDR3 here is CASSTGTVANYGYTF. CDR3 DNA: TGTGCCAGCAGTACCGGGACAGTAGCTAACTATGGCTACACCTTC.

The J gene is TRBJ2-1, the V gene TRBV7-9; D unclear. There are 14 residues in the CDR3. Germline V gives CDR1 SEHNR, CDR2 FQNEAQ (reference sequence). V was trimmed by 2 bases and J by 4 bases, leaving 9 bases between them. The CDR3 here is CASSLMDPYNEQFF. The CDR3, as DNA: TGTGCCAGCAGCTTAATGGATCCGTACAATGAGCAGTTCTTC.

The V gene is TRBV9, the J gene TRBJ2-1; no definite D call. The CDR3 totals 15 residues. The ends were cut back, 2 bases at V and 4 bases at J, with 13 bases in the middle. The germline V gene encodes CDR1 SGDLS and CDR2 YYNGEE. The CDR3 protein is CASSVQPLSYNEQFF. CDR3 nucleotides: TGTGCCAGCAGCGTTCAGCCGCTATCTTACAATGAGCAGTTCTTC.

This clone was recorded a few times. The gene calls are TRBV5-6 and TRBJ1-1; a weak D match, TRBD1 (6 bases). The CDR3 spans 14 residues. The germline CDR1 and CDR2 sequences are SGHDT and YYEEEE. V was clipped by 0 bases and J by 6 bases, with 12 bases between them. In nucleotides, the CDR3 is TGTGCCAGCAGCTTGGTGTCAAAGGGGGCTGAAGCTTTCTTT. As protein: CASSLVSKGAEAFF.

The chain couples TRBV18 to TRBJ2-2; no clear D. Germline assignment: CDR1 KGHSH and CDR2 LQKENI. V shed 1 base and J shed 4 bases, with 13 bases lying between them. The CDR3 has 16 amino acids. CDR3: CASSPLWVLGTGELFF. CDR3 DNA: TGTGCCAGCTCACCACTCTGGGTTTTGGGCACCGGGGAGCTGTTTTTT.